The rows below give T cell receptor beta chains drawn from one sample of a study of blood T cell repertoires in COVID-19. Repertoires were generated with immunoSEQ multiplex PCR, while TCRdb's copy carries only in-frame clones and drops some. Here the sample spans a few hundred thousand clones, 80% to 90% being singletons. The sequencing sample was made of PBMCs or T cells enriched from blood (not recorded which). Receptor source: a woman aged 40 to 55 with acute COVID-19. Each CDR3 is given with its conserved first and last residue. The D gene is left open where the match is weak. Some rows mark clone size as missing; the rest say once, few, many or name a class of expanded clone.

d_call: TRBD2
clone_size: -
v_call: TRBV9
j_call: TRBJ2-3
cdr3_aa: CASSVVAGGGPDTQYF
cdr3_nt: TGTGCCAGCAGCGTAGTTGCGGGAGGGGGTCCAGATACGCAGTATTTT

d_call: -
clone_size: -
v_call: TRBV6-5
j_call: TRBJ1-5
cdr3_aa: CASDAQVGNQPQHF
cdr3_nt: TGTGCCAGCGACGCGCAGGTTGGCAATCAGCCCCAGCATTTT

d_call: -
clone_size: once
v_call: TRBV5-6
j_call: TRBJ1-4
cdr3_aa: CASSFGTGDEKLFF
cdr3_nt: TGTGCCAGCAGCTTCGGTACGGGAGACGAAAAACTGTTTTTT

d_call: -
clone_size: -
v_call: TRBV7-2
j_call: TRBJ2-3
cdr3_aa: CASSYQGGGTDTQYF
cdr3_nt: TGTGCCAGCAGTTACCAAGGGGGTGGCACAGATACGCAGTATTTT

d_call: -
clone_size: -
v_call: TRBV27
j_call: TRBJ1-6
cdr3_aa: CASRERGSPLHF
cdr3_nt: TGTGCCAGCAGAGAAAGAGGGTCACCCCTCCACTTT

d_call: -
clone_size: -
v_call: TRBV27
j_call: TRBJ1-1
cdr3_aa: CASSSRGNTEAFF
cdr3_nt: TGTGCCAGCAGTTCCAGGGGAAACACTGAAGCTTTCTTT

d_call: TRBD2
clone_size: -
v_call: TRBV19
j_call: TRBJ2-7
cdr3_aa: CASSMSLAGVTPYEQYF
cdr3_nt: TGTGCCAGTAGTATGAGTCTAGCGGGAGTTACCCCCTACGAGCAGTACTTC

d_call: -
clone_size: few
v_call: TRBV28
j_call: TRBJ1-5
cdr3_aa: CASIRPSGARNQPQHF
cdr3_nt: TGTGCCAGCATAAGACCTTCAGGGGCACGCAATCAGCCCCAGCATTTT

d_call: TRBD1
clone_size: -
v_call: TRBV24-1
j_call: TRBJ1-5
cdr3_aa: CATSDRDRGSNQPQHF
cdr3_nt: TGTGCCACCAGTGATCGGGACAGGGGTAGCAATCAGCCCCAGCATTTT

d_call: TRBD1
clone_size: -
v_call: TRBV12-3/TRBV12-4
j_call: TRBJ1-6
cdr3_aa: CASSQTGNSPLHF
cdr3_nt: TGTGCCAGCAGTCAGACAGGGAATTCACCCCTCCACTTT

d_call: -
clone_size: -
v_call: TRBV5-1
j_call: TRBJ1-3
cdr3_aa: CASSPGKSTSGNTIYF
cdr3_nt: TGCGCCAGCAGCCCGGGAAAGTCTACCTCTGGAAACACCATATATTTT

d_call: -
clone_size: -
v_call: TRBV11-2
j_call: TRBJ2-5
cdr3_aa: CASSLVQGPGGETQYF
cdr3_nt: TGTGCCAGCAGCTTAGTCCAAGGGCCGGGCGGGGAGACCCAGTACTTC

d_call: -
clone_size: -
v_call: TRBV5-5
j_call: TRBJ1-5
cdr3_aa: CASSLSGGEGGNQPQHF
cdr3_nt: TGTGCCAGCAGCTTGTCGGGGGGAGAGGGTGGCAATCAGCCCCAGCATTTT

d_call: -
clone_size: -
v_call: TRBV7-3
j_call: TRBJ2-3
cdr3_aa: CASSLFGGNTDTQYF
cdr3_nt: TGTGCCAGCAGCTTATTCGGCGGGAATACAGATACGCAGTATTTT

d_call: -
clone_size: -
v_call: TRBV28
j_call: TRBJ2-1
cdr3_aa: CASSLVAFEQFF
cdr3_nt: TGTGCCAGCAGTTTAGTAGCTTTTGAGCAGTTCTTC

d_call: -
clone_size: -
v_call: TRBV5-1
j_call: TRBJ2-7
cdr3_aa: CASSLTPSTGHRDEQYF
cdr3_nt: TGCGCCAGCAGCTTAACCCCCTCGACCGGACATCGGGACGAGCAGTACTTC